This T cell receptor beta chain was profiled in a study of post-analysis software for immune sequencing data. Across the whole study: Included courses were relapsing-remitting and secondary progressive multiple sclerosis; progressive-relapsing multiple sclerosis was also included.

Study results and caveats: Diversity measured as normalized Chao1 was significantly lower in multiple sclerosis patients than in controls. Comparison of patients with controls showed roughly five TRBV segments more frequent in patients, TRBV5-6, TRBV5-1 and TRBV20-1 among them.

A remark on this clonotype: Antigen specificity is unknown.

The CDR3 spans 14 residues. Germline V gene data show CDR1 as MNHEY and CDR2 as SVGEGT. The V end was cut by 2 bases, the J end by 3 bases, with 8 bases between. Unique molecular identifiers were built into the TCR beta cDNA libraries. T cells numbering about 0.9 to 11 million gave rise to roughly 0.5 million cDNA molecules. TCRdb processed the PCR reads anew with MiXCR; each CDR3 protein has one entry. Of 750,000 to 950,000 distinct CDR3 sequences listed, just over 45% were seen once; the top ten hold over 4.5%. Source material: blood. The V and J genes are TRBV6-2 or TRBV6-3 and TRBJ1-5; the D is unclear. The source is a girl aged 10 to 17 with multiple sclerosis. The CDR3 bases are TGTGCCAGCAGTTACGCGCAGTTCAATCAGCCCCAGCATTTT. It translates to CASSYAQFNQPQHF.